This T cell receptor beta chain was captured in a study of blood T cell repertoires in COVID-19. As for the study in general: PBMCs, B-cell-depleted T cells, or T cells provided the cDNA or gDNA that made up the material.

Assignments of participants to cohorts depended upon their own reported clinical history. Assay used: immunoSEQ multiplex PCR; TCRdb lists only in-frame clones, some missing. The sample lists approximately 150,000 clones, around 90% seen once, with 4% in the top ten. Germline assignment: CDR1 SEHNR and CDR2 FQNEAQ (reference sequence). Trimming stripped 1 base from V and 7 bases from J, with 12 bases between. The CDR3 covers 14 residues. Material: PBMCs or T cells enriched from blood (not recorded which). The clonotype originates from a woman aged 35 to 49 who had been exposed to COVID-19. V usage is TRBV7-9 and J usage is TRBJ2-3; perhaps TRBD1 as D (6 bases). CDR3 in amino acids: CASSLEGGQYTQYF. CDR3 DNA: TGTGCCAGCAGCTTAGAAGGAGGACAGTATACGCAGTATTTT.